The TCR beta chain described here comes from a study of blood T cell repertoires in COVID-19. Whole-study context: Sources were T cells, B-cell-depleted T cells, or PBMCs; the material itself was cDNA or gDNA.

The recovered donors of Cohort 3 showed two negative PCRs, clearance, or symptom resolution. Clones were sequenced by immunoSEQ multiplex PCR, and TCRdb holds only the in-frame ones, with some missing. The table has about 210,000 clones, 81% seen once. The TCR sequence derives from a man aged 40-49 years who had recovered from COVID-19. Source material: PBMCs or T cells enriched from blood (not recorded which).

In DNA form, the CDR3 reads TGTGCCAGCTACCGCTCAGGGGTCGGAAACGGGGAGCTGTTTTTT. Encoded protein: CASYRSGVGNGELFF. This chain connects TRBV27 to TRBJ2-2, with D possibly being TRBD1 (6 bases). CDR1 and CDR2 (germline): MNHEY, SMNVEV (reference sequence). The CDR3 contains 15 residues. The ends were cut back, 8 bases at V and 7 bases at J, with 20 bases in the middle.